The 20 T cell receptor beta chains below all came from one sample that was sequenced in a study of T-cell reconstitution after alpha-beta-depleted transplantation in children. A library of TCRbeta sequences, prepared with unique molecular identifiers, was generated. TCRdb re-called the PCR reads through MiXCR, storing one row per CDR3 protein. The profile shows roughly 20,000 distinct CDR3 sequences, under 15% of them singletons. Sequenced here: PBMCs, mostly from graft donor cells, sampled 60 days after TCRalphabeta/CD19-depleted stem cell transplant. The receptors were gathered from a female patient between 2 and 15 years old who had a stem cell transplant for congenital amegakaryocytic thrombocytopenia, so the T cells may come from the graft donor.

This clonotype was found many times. The CDR3 loop is CASSPTITRGEQFF. In DNA, the CDR3 is TGTGCCAGCAGCCCGACTATAACGCGGGGTGAGCAGTTCTTC. The V gene is TRBV6-5, the J gene TRBJ2-1; a possible D gene is TRBD2 (6 bases). CDR1 is MNHEY, CDR2 SVGAGI, per germline. This CDR3 contains 14 residues. V lost 6 bases and J lost 9, with 18 bases in between.

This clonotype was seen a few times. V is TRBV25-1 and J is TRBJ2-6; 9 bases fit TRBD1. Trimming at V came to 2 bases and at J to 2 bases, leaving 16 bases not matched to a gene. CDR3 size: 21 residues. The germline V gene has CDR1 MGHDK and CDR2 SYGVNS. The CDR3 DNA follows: TGTGCCAGCAGTGAAAGGGTTTTCGTGGACAGGGGAAAAACTGGGGCCAACGTCCTGACTTTC. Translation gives CASSERVFVDRGKTGANVLTF. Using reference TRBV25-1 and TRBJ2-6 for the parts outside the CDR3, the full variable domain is EADIYQTPRYLVIGTGKKITLECSQTMGHDKMYWYQQDPGMELHLIHYSYGVNSTEKGDLSSESTVSRIRTEHFPLTLESARPSHTSQYLCASSERVFVDRGKTGANVLTFGAGSRLTVL.

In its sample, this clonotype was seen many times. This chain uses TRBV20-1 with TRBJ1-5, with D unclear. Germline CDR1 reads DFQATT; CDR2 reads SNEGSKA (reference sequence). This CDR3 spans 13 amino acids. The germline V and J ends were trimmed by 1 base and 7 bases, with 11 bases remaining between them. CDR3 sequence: CSARVEVGQPQHF. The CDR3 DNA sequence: TGCAGTGCTAGAGTCGAGGTCGGACAGCCCCAGCATTTT.

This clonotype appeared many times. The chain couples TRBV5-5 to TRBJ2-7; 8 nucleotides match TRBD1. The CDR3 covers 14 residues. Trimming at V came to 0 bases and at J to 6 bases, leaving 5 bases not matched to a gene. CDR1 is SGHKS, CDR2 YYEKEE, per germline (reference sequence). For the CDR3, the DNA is TGTGCCAGCAGCTTGGTGGCACAGGGGGGCGAGCAGTACTTC. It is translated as CASSLVAQGGEQYF.

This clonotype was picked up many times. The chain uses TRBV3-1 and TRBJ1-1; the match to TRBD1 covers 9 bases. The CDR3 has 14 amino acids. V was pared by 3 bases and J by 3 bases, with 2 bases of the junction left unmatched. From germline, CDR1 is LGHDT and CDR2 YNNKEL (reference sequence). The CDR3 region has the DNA TGTGCCAGCAGCCAGGACAGGGGCGACACTGAAGCTTTCTTT. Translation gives CASSQDRGDTEAFF.

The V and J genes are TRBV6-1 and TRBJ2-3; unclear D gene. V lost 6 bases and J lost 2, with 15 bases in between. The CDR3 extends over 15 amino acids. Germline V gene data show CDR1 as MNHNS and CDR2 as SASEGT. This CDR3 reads CASSRGVGTTDTQYF. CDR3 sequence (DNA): TGTGCCAGCAGCCGTGGGGTCGGCACCACAGATACGCAGTATTTT.

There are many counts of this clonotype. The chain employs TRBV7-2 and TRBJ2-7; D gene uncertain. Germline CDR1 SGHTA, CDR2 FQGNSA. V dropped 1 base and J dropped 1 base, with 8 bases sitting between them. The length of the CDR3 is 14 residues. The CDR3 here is CASSLGVLSYEQYF. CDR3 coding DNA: TGTGCCAGCAGCTTAGGAGTCTTATCCTACGAGCAGTACTTC.

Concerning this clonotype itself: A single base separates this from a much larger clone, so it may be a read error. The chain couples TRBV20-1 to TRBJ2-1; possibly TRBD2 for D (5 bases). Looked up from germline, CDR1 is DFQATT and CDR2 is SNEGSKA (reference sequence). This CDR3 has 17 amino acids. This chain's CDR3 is CCAPAQRTFRSGNEQFF. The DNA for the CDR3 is TGCTGTGCCCCCGCTCAAAGGACCTTTCGGTCGGGGAATGAGCAGTTCTTC.

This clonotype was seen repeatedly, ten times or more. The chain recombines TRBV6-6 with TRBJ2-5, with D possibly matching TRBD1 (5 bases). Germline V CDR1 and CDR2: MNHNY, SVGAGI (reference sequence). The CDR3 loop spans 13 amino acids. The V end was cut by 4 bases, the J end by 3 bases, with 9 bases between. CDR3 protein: CASSLGLEETQYF. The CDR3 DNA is TGTGCCAGCAGTTTGGGGCTAGAAGAGACCCAGTACTTC.

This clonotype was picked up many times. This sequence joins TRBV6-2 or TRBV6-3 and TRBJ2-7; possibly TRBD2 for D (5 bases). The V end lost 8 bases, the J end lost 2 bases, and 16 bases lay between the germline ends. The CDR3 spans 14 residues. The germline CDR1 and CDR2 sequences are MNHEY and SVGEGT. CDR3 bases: TGTGCCAGCGCTGTGGACTCTGCTCCCTACGAGCAGTACTTC. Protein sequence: CASAVDSAPYEQYF.

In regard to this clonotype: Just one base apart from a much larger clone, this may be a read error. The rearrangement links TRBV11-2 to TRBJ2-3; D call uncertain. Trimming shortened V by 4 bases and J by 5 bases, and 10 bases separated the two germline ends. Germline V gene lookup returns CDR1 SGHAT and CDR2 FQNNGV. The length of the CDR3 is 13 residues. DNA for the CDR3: TGTGCCAGCAGCTCCCTACTTCGAGATACGCAGTATTTT. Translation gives CASSSLLRDTQYF.

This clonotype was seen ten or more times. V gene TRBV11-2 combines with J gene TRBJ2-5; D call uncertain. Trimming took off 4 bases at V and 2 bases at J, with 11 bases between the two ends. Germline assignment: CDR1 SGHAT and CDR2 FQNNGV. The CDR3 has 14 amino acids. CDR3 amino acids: CASSSEMRQETQYF. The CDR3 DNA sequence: TGTGCCAGCAGCTCGGAGATGAGGCAAGAGACCCAGTACTTC.

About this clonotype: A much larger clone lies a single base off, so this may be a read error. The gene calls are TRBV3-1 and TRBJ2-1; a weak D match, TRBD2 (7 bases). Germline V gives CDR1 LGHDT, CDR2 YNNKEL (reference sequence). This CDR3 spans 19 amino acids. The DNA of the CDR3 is TGTGCCAGCTGCCAAAAAGGGCGGGGGCTAGCGAAGTCCTACAATGAGCAGTTCTTC. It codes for CASCQKGRGLAKSYNEQFF.

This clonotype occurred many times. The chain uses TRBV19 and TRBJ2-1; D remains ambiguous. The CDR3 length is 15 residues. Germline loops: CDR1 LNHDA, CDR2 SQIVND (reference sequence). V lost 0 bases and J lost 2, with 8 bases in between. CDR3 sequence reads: CASSIEMTTYNEQFF. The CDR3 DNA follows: TGTGCCAGTAGTATAGAAATGACCACCTACAATGAGCAGTTCTTC.

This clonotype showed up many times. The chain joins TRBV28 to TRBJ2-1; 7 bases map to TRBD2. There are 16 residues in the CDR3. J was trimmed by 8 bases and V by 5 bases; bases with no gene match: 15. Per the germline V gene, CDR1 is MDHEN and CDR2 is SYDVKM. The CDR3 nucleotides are TGTGCCAGCAGTGCCCCGGGCGGGAGTACGATATATGAGCAGTTCTTC. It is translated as CASSAPGGSTIYEQFF.

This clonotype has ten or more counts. CDR3 region: CASSQTLGGGHEQFF. The DNA of the CDR3 is TGCGCCAGCAGCCAAACCTTGGGCGGGGGTCATGAGCAGTTCTTC. The rearrangement joins TRBV5-1 to TRBJ2-1; TRBD2 matches 7 bases. The germline V gene encodes CDR1 SGHRS and CDR2 YFSETQ. The CDR3 has 15 residues. V was pared by 4 bases and J by 8 bases, with 12 bases of the junction left unmatched.

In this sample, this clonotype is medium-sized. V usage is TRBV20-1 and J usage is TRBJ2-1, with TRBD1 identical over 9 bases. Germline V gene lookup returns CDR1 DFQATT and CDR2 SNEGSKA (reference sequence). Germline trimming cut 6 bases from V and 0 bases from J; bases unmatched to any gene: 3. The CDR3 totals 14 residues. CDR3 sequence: CSAGQGSSYNEQFF. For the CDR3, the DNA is TGCAGTGCAGGACAGGGGAGCTCCTACAATGAGCAGTTCTTC.

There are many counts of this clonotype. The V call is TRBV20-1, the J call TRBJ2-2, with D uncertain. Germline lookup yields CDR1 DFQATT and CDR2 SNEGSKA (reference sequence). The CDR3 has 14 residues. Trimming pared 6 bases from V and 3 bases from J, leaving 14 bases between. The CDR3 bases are TGCAGTGCCCATACGCATGGAGACACCGGGGAGCTGTTTTTT. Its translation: CSAHTHGDTGELFF.

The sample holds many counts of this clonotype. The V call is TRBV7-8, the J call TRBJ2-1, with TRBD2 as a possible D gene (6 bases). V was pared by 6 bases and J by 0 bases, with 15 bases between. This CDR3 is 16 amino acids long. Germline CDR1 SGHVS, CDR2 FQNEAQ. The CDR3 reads CASSSSAHPSYNEQFF. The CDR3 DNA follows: TGTGCCAGCAGTTCTAGCGCCCACCCCTCCTACAATGAGCAGTTCTTC.

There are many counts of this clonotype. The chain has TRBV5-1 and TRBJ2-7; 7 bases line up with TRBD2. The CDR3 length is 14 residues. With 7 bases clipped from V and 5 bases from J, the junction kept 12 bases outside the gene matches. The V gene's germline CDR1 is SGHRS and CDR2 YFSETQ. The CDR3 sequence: CASLPRGGSHEQYF. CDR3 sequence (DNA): TGCGCCAGCCTTCCGAGGGGCGGGAGCCACGAGCAGTACTTC.